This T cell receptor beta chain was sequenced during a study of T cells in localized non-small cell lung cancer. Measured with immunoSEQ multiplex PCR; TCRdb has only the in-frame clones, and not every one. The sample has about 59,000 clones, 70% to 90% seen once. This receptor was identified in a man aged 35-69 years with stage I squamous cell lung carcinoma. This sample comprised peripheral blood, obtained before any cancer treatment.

The CDR3: CASSRDISKNTIYF. The CDR3, as DNA: TGCGCCAGCAGTCGGGACATCTCGAAAAACACCATATATTTT. The chain has TRBV4-3 and TRBJ1-3; weak D call: TRBD1 (6 bases). The V gene's germline CDR1 is LGHNA and CDR2 YSLEER. V lost 6 bases and J lost 6, with 15 bases in between. CDR3 length: 14 residues.